A selection of T cell receptor beta chains follows, all from one sample in a study of T cells in Graves' hyperthyroidism and ophthalmopathy. From the multiplex PCR reads, TCRdb called clonotypes with MiXCR, one entry per CDR3 protein. Of roughly 300,000 distinct CDR3 sequences detected, about 14% appear once; the ten largest clones hold around 24%. Sequenced: blood. The receptors derive from a woman aged 30 to 39 with Graves' hyperthyroidism. The CDR3 runs from the conserved cysteine through the conserved F or W. The D gene is left open where the match is weak. Part of the rows lack a size; the others show once, few, many or a class for expanded clones.

TRBJ2-1,TRBV2,15,TRBD2,many,TGTGCCAGCAGTGTAGGGACTAGCGGATACAATGAGCAGTTCTTC,CASSVGTSGYNEQFF
TRBJ1-5,TRBV12-3/TRBV12-4,16,TRBD1,many,TGTGCCAGCAGTTTTTCCGGGACAGGGATCAATCAGCCCCAGCATTTT,CASSFSGTGINQPQHF
TRBJ2-4,TRBV5-1,12,NA,NA,TGCGCCAGCAGCTTTCGGACAGATATTCAGTACTTC,CASSFRTDIQYF
TRBJ2-1,TRBV11-2,17,NA,many,TGTGCCAGCAGCTTAGTTCCAGGCACGAGCTCCTACAATGAGCAGTTCTTC,CASSLVPGTSSYNEQFF
TRBJ2-5,TRBV28,19,TRBD2,many,TGTGCCAGCAGTTTATTCCCGCGGACTAGCGGGAGCAAGTGGGAGACCCAGTACTTC,CASSLFPRTSGSKWETQYF
TRBJ2-3,TRBV20-1,12,NA,NA,TGCAGTGCTTTCTTAGAGCGGGATACGCAGTATTTT,CSAFLERDTQYF
TRBJ1-5,TRBV19,15,NA,many,TGTGCCAGTCGGACAATGGGGAATCGGAATCAGCCCCAGCATTTT,CASRTMGNRNQPQHF
TRBJ2-6,TRBV5-1,16,NA,NA,TGCGCCAGCAGCTTGGGAGGGGAATCTGGGGCCAACGTCCTGACTTTC,CASSLGGESGANVLTF
TRBJ2-1,TRBV7-3,12,NA,NA,TGTGCCAGCAGCGAATCGGGCGTGGAGCAGTTCTTC,CASSESGVEQFF
TRBJ2-5,TRBV28,15,TRBD2,many,TGTGCCAGCAGAAGCGGGAGGACCGTGTGGGAGACCCAGTACTTC,CASRSGRTVWETQYF
TRBJ1-3,TRBV11-2,12,NA,many,TGTGCCAGCAGCCCCGGCGCCACGGCGATATATTTT,CASSPGATAIYF
TRBJ1-1,TRBV28,11,NA,many,TGTGCCAGCAGTTTATACGGCGAAGCTTTCTTT,CASSLYGEAFF
TRBJ1-5,TRBV28,15,NA,NA,TGTGCCAGCAGTTCCCCGCAGTGGAGCAATCAGCCCCAGCATTTT,CASSSPQWSNQPQHF
TRBJ2-7,TRBV6-1,16,NA,many,TGTGCCAGCAGTTATGGTTGGGGGCAGGTACGTGACGAGCAGTACTTC,CASSYGWGQVRDEQYF
TRBJ2-1,TRBV12-5,16,NA,many,TGTGCTAGTGGTTTGGTCCCACGGGGCTCCTACAATGAGCAGTTCTTC,CASGLVPRGSYNEQFF
TRBJ2-3,TRBV7-9,17,NA,many,TGTGCCAGCAGCTTATCCCGGACAGACCTTTTCACAGATACGCAGTATTTT,CASSLSRTDLFTDTQYF
TRBJ2-2,TRBV5-1,13,NA,NA,TGCGCCAGCGAGGGCACGAACACCGGGGAGCTGTTTTTT,CASEGTNTGELFF
TRBJ2-2,TRBV28,15,NA,many,TGTGCCAGCAGTTTGGGGGCGGGCAGGACCGGGGAGCTGTTTTTT,CASSLGAGRTGELFF